This T cell receptor beta chain was observed in a study of blood T cell repertoires in COVID-19. Study-level information: Sources were T cells, B-cell-depleted T cells, or PBMCs; the material itself was cDNA or gDNA.

Per germline, CDR1 MNHEY and CDR2 SMNVEV (reference sequence). The CDR3 is made up of 15 amino acids. V gave up 3 bases and J gave up 5 bases; unmatched junction bases: 7. The method was immunoSEQ multiplex PCR; TCRdb's version includes in-frame clones alone and lacks a portion of them. Counted here are roughly 220,000 clones, around 83% occurring once; the ten biggest clones make up roughly a tenth. Patients at the Seattle site were enrolled during active infection and followed longitudinally. This clone appeared once. What was sequenced was peripheral blood. The source is a woman aged 45-65 years with COVID-19, enrolled during active disease. J is TRBJ2-5 and V is TRBV27; 9 positions agree with TRBD1. The DNA for the CDR3 is TGTGCCAGCAGTTTCCTGACAGGGGGTTCGGAGACCCAGTACTTC. This translates into CASSFLTGGSETQYF.